The source of this T cell receptor (beta chain) is a study of blood T cell repertoires in COVID-19. This table comes from immunoSEQ multiplex PCR, and its TCRdb copy is limited to in-frame clones, with some not included. The sample lists approximately 250,000 clones; approximately 89% were seen once. V shed 4 bases and J shed 1 base, with 18 bases lying between them. Germline CDR1 and CDR2: SGHNT and YYREEE (reference sequence). The CDR3 has 16 amino acids. The chain employs TRBV5-4 and TRBJ2-7, with D possibly TRBD2 on 8 matching bases. Sample: PBMCs or T cells enriched from blood (not recorded which). This clonotype originated in a woman aged 40-49 years with acute COVID-19. CDR3 DNA: TGTGCCAGCAGCCCCCGGGAGGGGGCCCCTTCCTACGAGCAGTACTTC. This gives the protein CASSPREGAPSYEQYF.